What follows are 26 T cell receptor beta chains derived from one specimen sequenced in a study of T cells after yellow fever vaccination. TCRdb reprocessed the 5' RACE reads via MiXCR and lists one record per CDR3 protein. The data hold 300,000 to 350,000 distinct CDR3 sequences, with about 4.5% observed a single time. The specimen was PBMCs, collected 15 days after the yellow fever booster vaccination. The receptors originated from a man between 18 and 35 years old who received the YFV17D yellow fever vaccine.

This clonotype was recorded at least ten times. V gene TRBV9 combines with J gene TRBJ1-4; D is unclear. Trimming removed 4 bases at V and 0 bases at J, with 13 bases between. The CDR3 contains 16 residues. The germline CDR1 and CDR2 sequences are SGDLS and YYNGEE. Written as DNA, the CDR3 is TGTGCCAGCAGCCCCCGACTGGCCACAACTAATGAAAAACTGTTTTTT. This translates into CASSPRLATTNEKLFF.

This clonotype occurred many times. The gene calls are TRBV10-3 and TRBJ2-7; 10 nucleotides align to TRBD1. Unmatched junction bases numbered 13, after V lost 7 bases and J lost 7 bases. The CDR3 has 15 amino acids. Germline V gene sequence: CDR1 ENHRY, CDR2 SYGVKD. The CDR3 here is CAIMSPGQGTGEQYF. CDR3 nucleotide sequence: TGTGCCATCATGAGCCCGGGACAGGGGACGGGGGAGCAGTACTTC.

The sample holds a few counts of this clonotype. V usage is TRBV29-1 and J usage is TRBJ1-4; D gene uncertain. The CDR3 consists of 13 residues. V lost 6 bases and J lost 5, with 13 bases in between. The germline CDR1 and CDR2 sequences are SQVTM and ANQGSEA. The CDR3 DNA is TGCAGCGTCTTATTCGGACCCAATGAAAAACTGTTTTTT. Residues: CSVLFGPNEKLFF.

This clonotype was recorded at least ten times. CDR3 bases: TGTGCCTGGAGTGTTCAGGGGGCCAACGTCCTGACTTTC. This sequence encodes CAWSVQGANVLTF. The V gene is TRBV30, the J gene TRBJ2-6; D is unresolved. The ends were cut back, 0 bases at V and 4 bases at J, with 4 bases in the middle. This CDR3 has 13 residues. Germline V gives CDR1 GTSNPN, CDR2 SVGIG (reference sequence).

This clonotype was observed a handful of times. The genes are TRBV7-2 and TRBJ2-2; TRBD2 aligns across 7 bases. Looked up from germline, CDR1 is SGHTA and CDR2 is FQGNSA. Trimming cost V 5 bases and J 6 bases; bases outside gene matches: 12. The CDR3 has 16 residues. The chain's CDR3 is CASSLTLAVESGELFF. The CDR3 region has the DNA TGTGCCAGCAGCCTCACCCTAGCGGTAGAATCCGGGGAGCTGTTTTTT.

This clonotype occurred many times. The chain recombines TRBV20-1 with TRBJ2-3, with TRBD2 matching 7 bases. The CDR3 runs 15 residues. The germline gives CDR1 DFQATT, CDR2 SNEGSKA (reference sequence). The V gene end was trimmed by 4 bases and the J gene end by 2 bases; junction bases not matched to a gene: 9. The CDR3 sequence: CSAIGASGYTDTQYF. In nucleotides, the CDR3 is TGCAGTGCTATTGGAGCTAGCGGTTACACAGATACGCAGTATTTT.

This clonotype came up many times. The chain couples TRBV5-6 to TRBJ1-2, with no clear D. This CDR3 is 14 amino acids long. Germline V gene lookup returns CDR1 SGHDT and CDR2 YYEEEE. V shed 0 bases and J shed 4 bases, with 10 bases lying between them. This CDR3 reads CASSLDAGSYGYTF. CDR3 sequence (DNA): TGTGCCAGCAGCTTGGATGCGGGTTCCTATGGCTACACCTTC.

This clonotype was seen at least ten times. This chain uses TRBV12-3 or TRBV12-4 with TRBJ1-4; weak D call: TRBD1 (5 bases). This CDR3 contains 16 residues. V lost 5 bases and J 0 bases, leaving 13 bases between the germline ends. CDR3 sequence reads: CASSLSQGATNEKLFF. Here the CDR3 DNA reads TGTGCCAGCAGTCTCTCCCAGGGCGCAACTAATGAAAAACTGTTTTTT.

This clonotype has a count of ten or more. V and J are TRBV6-6 and TRBJ1-5; D is ambiguous. V shed 5 bases and J shed 3 bases, with 11 bases lying between them. CDR3 length: 14 amino acids. The germline V gene has CDR1 MNHNY and CDR2 SVGAGI (reference sequence). The CDR3 loop reads CASSRSIFNQPQHF. CDR3 bases: TGTGCCAGCAGTCGATCGATATTCAATCAGCCCCAGCATTTT.

This sequence joins TRBV3-1 and TRBJ1-1, with 7 bases lining up with TRBD1. This CDR3 region has 14 residues. V lost 3 bases, J lost 5 bases, and 6 bases stayed unmatched. Germline loops: CDR1 LGHDT, CDR2 YNNKEL (reference sequence). This chain's CDR3 is CASSHHDRETEAFF. The CDR3 bases are TGTGCCAGCAGCCACCACGACAGGGAAACTGAAGCTTTCTTT.

This clonotype showed up many times. This chain joins TRBV4-3 and TRBJ2-3; the match to TRBD2 covers 8 bases. Germline values: CDR1 LGHNA, CDR2 YSLEER. The V segment lost 2 bases and the J segment 6 bases; nucleotides outside the gene matches: 7. The CDR3 contains 15 residues. The CDR3 DNA sequence: TGCGCCAGCAGCCAACTTAGCGGGAATGTCGATACGCAGTATTTT. Protein: CASSQLSGNVDTQYF.

The rearrangement uses TRBV5-5 and TRBJ2-7, with D perhaps assigned TRBD1 or TRBD2 (5 bases each). Trimming pared 4 bases from V and 0 bases from J, leaving 14 bases between. CDR3 length: 15 residues. Germline CDR1 SGHKS, CDR2 YYEKEE (reference sequence). The CDR3, as DNA: TGTGCCAGCAGCCGGGTGGGGGACCTCTCCTACGAGCAGTACGTC. It is translated as CASSRVGDLSYEQYV.

This clonotype was counted a few times. This chain uses TRBV7-2 with TRBJ2-7; D may be TRBD1 (5 bases). CDR3 length: 16 amino acids. Per germline, CDR1 SGHTA and CDR2 FQGNSA. V lost 1 base to trimming and J lost 2 bases, with 15 bases between them. The CDR3 loop is CASSLVARATAYEQYF. The CDR3 bases are TGTGCCAGCAGCTTAGTAGCCAGGGCAACGGCCTACGAGCAGTACTTC.

This clonotype was detected many times. J is TRBJ2-7 and V is TRBV5-1; D is possibly TRBD2 (7 bases). Trimming cost V 0 bases and J 1 base, with 8 bases left between them. CDR3 length: 14 amino acids. Germline CDR1 is SGHRS and CDR2 is YFSETQ. The CDR3 is CASSLEGGSYEQYV. CDR3 coding DNA: TGCGCCAGCAGCTTGGAGGGGGGGTCCTACGAGCAGTACGTC.

The V call is TRBV5-4, the J call TRBJ2-5; TRBD2 matches at 8 bases. The ends lost 5 bases at V and 5 bases at J; junction bases unmatched: 17. The CDR3 loop spans 17 amino acids. CDR1 and CDR2 (germline): SGHNT, YYREEE (reference sequence). CDR3 region: CASSREGYGGAEETQYF. CDR3 DNA sequence: TGTGCCAGCAGTCGTGAAGGTTACGGGGGGGCCGAGGAGACCCAGTACTTC.

This clonotype was seen just once. The chain has TRBV7-2 and TRBJ1-2, with 7 bases matching TRBD1. The V segment lost 3 bases and the J segment 2 bases; nucleotides outside the gene matches: 3. This CDR3 is 14 amino acids long. CDR1 and CDR2 from the germline V gene are SGHTA and FQGNSA. Here the CDR3 reads CASSFPGQNYGYTF. Here the CDR3 DNA reads TGTGCCAGCAGCTTTCCGGGACAGAACTATGGCTACACCTTC.

This chain joins TRBV3-1 and TRBJ2-7, with 11 nucleotides matching TRBD2. Germline CDR1 is LGHDT and CDR2 is YNNKEL (reference sequence). The CDR3 has 16 residues. After removal of 4 bases from V and 4 bases from J, the junction contained 9 bases not matched to a gene. The CDR3 here is CASSLHSGGASYEQYF. CDR3 coding DNA: TGTGCCAGCAGCCTCCATAGCGGGGGGGCCTCGTACGAGCAGTACTTC.

This clonotype was observed at least ten times. The V gene is TRBV7-2, the J gene TRBJ1-5; D is undetermined. CDR3 size: 12 residues. CDR1 is SGHTA, CDR2 FQGNSA, per germline. Trimming stripped 1 base from V and 5 bases from J, with 3 bases between. CDR3 nucleotides: TGTGCCAGCAGCTTAGATTATCAGCCCCAGCATTTT. Translating gives CASSLDYQPQHF. The entire variable domain, with the rest obtained from reference TRBV7-2 and TRBJ1-5, is as follows: GAGVSQSPSNKVTEKGKDVELRCDPISGHTALYWYRQSLGQGLEFLIYFQGNSAPDKSGLPSDRFSAERTGGSVSTLTIQRTQQEDSAVYLCASSLDYQPQHFGDGTRLSIL.

This clonotype showed up many times. The rearrangement links TRBV12-3 or TRBV12-4 to TRBJ1-1; D remains ambiguous. Trimming removed 3 bases from V and 1 base from J, with 12 bases in between. The CDR3 contains 15 residues. The CDR3 sequence is CASSFHYLGNTEAFF. CDR3 coding DNA: TGTGCCAGCAGTTTCCATTATCTGGGGAACACTGAAGCTTTCTTT.

This chain joins TRBV18 and TRBJ1-1, with no clear D. The CDR3 runs to 14 residues. The ends were cut back, 8 bases at V and 6 bases at J, with 19 bases in the middle. Germline loops: CDR1 KGHSH, CDR2 LQKENI. The CDR3 sequence is CASRPRPLSSEAFF. Here the CDR3 DNA reads TGTGCCAGCCGCCCGCGACCTCTATCGTCTGAAGCTTTCTTT.

This clonotype was seen at least ten times. The chain uses TRBV7-9 and TRBJ2-1; D tentatively fits TRBD1 or TRBD2 (5 bases each). Deletions cut 5 bases from V and 0 bases from J, with 8 bases between. CDR1 and CDR2 from the germline V gene are SEHNR and FQNEAQ (reference sequence). The CDR3 extends over 14 amino acids. The CDR3 reads CASSVGTSYNEQFF. The CDR3 region has the DNA TGTGCCAGCAGCGTAGGGACCTCCTACAATGAGCAGTTCTTC. Full variable domain (rest looked up from reference TRBV7-9 and TRBJ2-1): DTGVSQNPRHKITKRGQNVTFRCDPISEHNRLYWYRQTLGQGPEFLTYFQNEAQLEKSRLLSDRFSAERPKGSFSTLEIQRTEQGDSAMYLCASSVGTSYNEQFFGPGTRLTVL.

This clonotype was observed a handful of times. The V and J genes are TRBV7-8 and TRBJ2-1; 10 bases fit TRBD2. Germline CDR1 and CDR2: SGHVS and FQNEAQ. V shed 6 bases, J shed 4 bases, and the junction held 9 bases outside the gene matches. The CDR3 runs to 16 residues. The CDR3 coding sequence is TGTGCCAGCAGTTCTAGCGGGGGAACTTCGTACAATGAGCAGTTCTTC. Translation gives CASSSSGGTSYNEQFF.

This clonotype occurred a few times. This chain joins TRBV6-2 or TRBV6-3 and TRBJ2-1; TRBD2 agrees at 11 bases. Germline V gives CDR1 MNHEY, CDR2 SVGEGT. J gave up 10 bases and V 7 bases, and 6 bases lay outside the gene matches. The CDR3 is 13 amino acids. CDR3 residues: CASMLAGGLEQFF. CDR3 DNA sequence: TGTGCCAGCATGCTAGCGGGGGGCCTAGAGCAGTTCTTC.

This clonotype has ten or more counts. The chain couples TRBV6-6 to TRBJ2-5; 10 bases map to TRBD2. Trimming took 10 bases from V and 5 from J; bases not matched to a gene: 13. This CDR3 is 15 amino acids long. Germline V CDR1 and CDR2: MNHNY, SVGAGI (reference sequence). The CDR3 here is CATDSIPGLAETQYF. Here the CDR3 DNA reads TGTGCCACCGATTCGATCCCGGGACTAGCGGAGACCCAGTACTTC.

This chain joins TRBV7-2 and TRBJ1-1; tentatively, D is TRBD1 (5 bases). The germline CDR1 and CDR2 sequences are SGHTA and FQGNSA. This CDR3 has 15 residues. V dropped 1 base and J dropped 0 bases, with 9 bases sitting between them. The CDR3 here is CASSLDGALNTEAFF. The CDR3 DNA is TGTGCCAGCAGCTTAGATGGGGCGTTGAACACTGAAGCTTTCTTT.

This clonotype was picked up many times. The V gene is TRBV7-6, the J gene TRBJ2-3; D is possibly TRBD1 or TRBD2 (6 bases each). Looked up from germline, CDR1 is SGHVS and CDR2 is FNYEAQ. This CDR3 is 16 amino acids long. V was trimmed by 0 bases and J by 2 bases, leaving 12 bases between them. CDR3: CASSLAGAGSTDTQYF. As DNA, the CDR3 is TGTGCCAGCAGCTTAGCGGGGGCGGGATCCACAGATACGCAGTATTTT.